These 14 T cell receptor beta chains were all obtained from the same sample, sequenced in a study of blood T cells in healthy people across ages. Alongside a J-beta primer mix, a sample-barcoded 5' primer served in a second PCR lasting about 7 to 11 cycles. From the 5' RACE reads, TCRdb called clonotypes with MiXCR, one entry per CDR3 protein. The sample has fewer than 2,000,000 distinct CDR3 sequences, roughly 30% seen once. The sample comprised blood. Receptors originate from a woman aged 25-40 years in good health.

V gene TRBV12-3 or TRBV12-4 combines with J gene TRBJ2-2; D possibly corresponds to TRBD2 (6 bases). V lost 6 bases, J lost 7 bases, and 18 bases lay in between. The CDR3 has 15 amino acids. The CDR3 reads CASRIVAGGIGELFF. CDR3 in DNA: TGTGCCAGCAGGATAGTAGCCGGAGGGATCGGGGAGCTGTTTTTT.

In its sample, this clonotype was seen a few times. This CDR3 fails to terminate in the conserved phenylalanine or tryptophan, so it likely reflects a read error. The chain recombines TRBV5-1 with TRBJ2-1; D is possibly TRBD1 (6 bases). Looked up from germline, CDR1 is SGHRS and CDR2 is YFSETQ. The V gene lost 3 bases and the J gene lost 5 bases, with 18 bases spanning the gap. The CDR3 covers 16 residues. CDR3 residues: CASSWGTRLGNNEQFV. CDR3 coding DNA: TGCGCCAGCAGCTGGGGGACAAGACTGGGAAACAATGAGCAGTTCGTC.

Comment on this clonotype: At one end the junction does not follow the germline gene, possibly because of a read error. This rearrangement joins TRBV28 to TRBJ2-3; 9 nucleotides align to TRBD2. There are 19 residues in the CDR3. Looked up from germline, CDR1 is MDHEN and CDR2 is SYDVKM. The DNA for the CDR3 is TGTGCCAGCAGTTTTACGACGGGGGGCGGGAGGGCGAGCACAGATACGCGGTATTTT. Its translation is CASSFTTGGGRASTDTRYF. The variable domain in full, completed from reference TRBV28 and TRBJ2-3, reads DVKVTQSSRYLVKRTGEKVFLECVQDMDHENMFWYRQDPGLGLRLIYFSYDVKMKEKGDIPEGYSVSREKKERFSLILESASTNQTSMYLCASSFTTGGGRASTDTRYFGPGTRLTVL.

This clonotype was counted only a few times. This rearrangement joins TRBV5-5 to TRBJ2-5, with 7 bases aligning to TRBD2. CDR3 length: 15 residues. Germline trimming cut 2 bases from V and 2 bases from J; bases unmatched to any gene: 6. The germline CDR1 and CDR2 sequences are SGHKS and YYEKEE (reference sequence). The CDR3 DNA is TGTGCCAGCAGCTTTGGGGGGGGTATTCAAGAGACCCAGTACTTC. This codes for CASSFGGGIQETQYF.

This clonotype was counted ten times or more. The gene calls are TRBV4-2 and TRBJ2-7, with D perhaps matching TRBD1 (5 bases). V gave up 6 bases and J gave up 1 base, with 13 bases separating them. The CDR3 totals 14 residues. The V gene's germline CDR1 is LGHNA and CDR2 YNFKEQ. The CDR3 here is CASSSEDTSYEQYF. Written as DNA, the CDR3 is TGTGCCAGCAGTAGTGAGGACACTTCCTACGAGCAGTACTTC.

The gene calls are TRBV27 and TRBJ1-2, with TRBD1 identical over 9 bases. Trimming cost V 2 bases and J 3 bases; bases outside gene matches: 4. This CDR3 has 15 amino acids. Germline CDR1 reads MNHEY; CDR2 reads SMNVEV (reference sequence). The CDR3 DNA reads as TGTGCCAGCAGTTTAACAGGGGGCTATGACTATGGCTACACCTTC. Its protein is CASSLTGGYDYGYTF.

This chain links TRBV9 with TRBJ2-2; 9 bases are a match to TRBD1. The CDR3 spans 17 residues. J lost 4 bases, V lost 3 bases, and 10 bases had no gene match. Germline assignment: CDR1 SGDLS and CDR2 YYNGEE. The CDR3 region is CASSATGTGMGTGELFF. CDR3 DNA: TGTGCCAGCAGCGCCACCGGGACAGGGATGGGCACCGGGGAGCTGTTTTTT. Full variable domain (missing parts from reference TRBV9 and TRBJ2-2): DSGVTQTPKHLITATGQRVTLRCSPRSGDLSVYWYQQSLDQGLQFLIQYYNGEERAKGNILERFSAQQFPDLHSELNLSSLELGDSALYFCASSATGTGMGTGELFFGEGSRLTVL.

The chain recombines TRBV6-5 with TRBJ2-1; 7 bases are a match to TRBD2. The length of the CDR3 is 13 residues. Germline V gene data show CDR1 as MNHEY and CDR2 as SVGAGI. Trimming removed 5 bases from V and 8 bases from J; junction bases left unmatched: 6. This CDR3 reads CASSNGLVHEQFF. CDR3 sequence (DNA): TGTGCCAGCAGTAACGGACTAGTCCATGAGCAGTTCTTC.

Of note for this clonotype: A much larger clonotype is one base distant, so this may be a read error. The rearrangement links TRBV20-1 to TRBJ2-1; D unclear. The CDR3 runs to 12 residues. Germline V gene sequence: CDR1 DFQATT, CDR2 SNEGSKA (reference sequence). CDR3 in amino acids: CCANLHVNEQFF. For the CDR3, the DNA is TGCTGTGCCAACCTCCATGTAAATGAGCAGTTCTTC.

The chain couples TRBV5-1 to TRBJ2-7; D call uncertain. Germline values: CDR1 SGHRS, CDR2 YFSETQ. The germline V and J ends were trimmed by 4 bases and 3 bases, with 14 bases remaining between them. CDR3 size: 14 residues. The CDR3 reads CASSRDPSNYEQYF. The CDR3, as DNA: TGCGCCAGCAGCCGTGACCCCTCAAACTACGAGCAGTACTTC. Full variable domain (rest looked up from reference TRBV5-1 and TRBJ2-7): KAGVTQTPRYLIKTRGQQVTLSCSPISGHRSVSWYQQTPGQGLQFLFEYFSETQRNKGNFPGRFSGRQFSNSRSEMNVSTLELGDSALYLCASSRDPSNYEQYFGPGTRLTVT.

This clonotype was seen ten or more times. The chain links TRBV11-2 to TRBJ2-7, with D hard to call. CDR1 and CDR2 from the germline V gene are SGHAT and FQNNGV. This CDR3 comprises 13 residues. The ends were cut back, 0 bases at V and 3 bases at J, with 6 bases in the middle. CDR3 loop: CASSLDKYYEQYF. CDR3 nucleotides: TGTGCCAGCAGCTTAGATAAATACTACGAGCAGTACTTC. The variable domain in full, with the rest retrieved from reference TRBV11-2 and TRBJ2-7, is EAGVAQSPRYKIIEKRQSVAFWCNPISGHATLYWYQQILGQGPKLLIQFQNNGVVDDSQLPKDRFSAERLKGVDSTLKIQPAKLEDSAVYLCASSLDKYYEQYFGPGTRLTVT.

The rearrangement links TRBV28 to TRBJ2-7, with 10 nucleotides matching TRBD2. The CDR3 runs 15 residues. In germline, CDR1 is MDHEN, CDR2 SYDVKM. V shed 2 bases, J shed 2 bases, and the junction held 3 bases outside the gene matches. The CDR3 DNA is TGTGCCAGCAGTTTACCAGCGGGAGGGCCCTACGAGCAGTACTTC. Translated, it gives CASSLPAGGPYEQYF. Based on the CDR3 plus reference TRBV28 and TRBJ2-7, the full variable domain is DVKVTQSSRYLVKRTGEKVFLECVQDMDHENMFWYRQDPGLGLRLIYFSYDVKMKEKGDIPEGYSVSREKKERFSLILESASTNQTSMYLCASSLPAGGPYEQYFGPGTRLTVT.

The J gene is TRBJ1-1, the V gene TRBV6-6; a possible D gene is TRBD1 (5 bases). The CDR3 is 12 amino acids. The V end lost 6 bases, the J end lost 12 bases, and 17 bases lay between the germline ends. Germline CDR1 MNHNY, CDR2 SVGAGI (reference sequence). The CDR3 DNA is TGTGCCAGCAGCAACGGGGGTAGTTCAACTTTCTTT. It translates to CASSNGGSSTFF.

The rearrangement joins TRBV29-1 to TRBJ2-3; TRBD2 matches 9 bases. This CDR3 is 15 amino acids long. The J segment lost 4 bases and the V segment lost 7 bases, leaving 12 bases of the junction unmatched. CDR1 SQVTM and CDR2 ANQGSEA come from the germline V gene. The CDR3 DNA reads TGCAGCGCTGGGAGGGGACTAGCTGAGGCAGATACGCAGTATTTT. This translates into CSAGRGLAEADTQYF.